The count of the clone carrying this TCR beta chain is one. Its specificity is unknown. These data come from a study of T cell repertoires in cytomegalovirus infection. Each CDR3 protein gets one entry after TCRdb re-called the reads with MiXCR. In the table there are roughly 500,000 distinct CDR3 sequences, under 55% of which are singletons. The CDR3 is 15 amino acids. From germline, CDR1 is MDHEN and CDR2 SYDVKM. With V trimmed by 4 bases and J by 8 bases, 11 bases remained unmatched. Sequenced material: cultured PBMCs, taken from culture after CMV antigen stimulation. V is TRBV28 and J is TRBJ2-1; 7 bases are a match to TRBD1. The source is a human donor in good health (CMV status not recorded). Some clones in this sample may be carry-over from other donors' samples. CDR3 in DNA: TGTGCCAGCAGTTGGCAGGGGGTATATGAGGATGAGCAGTTCTTC. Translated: CASSWQGVYEDEQFF.